The rows below give T cell receptor beta chains drawn from one sample of a study of blood T cell repertoires in COVID-19. Sequencing was performed with immunoSEQ multiplex PCR; in TCRdb, only in-frame clones are kept and a portion is missing. The sample consists of around 170,000 clones, about four fifths of them appearing once. The sequenced sample consisted of peripheral blood. These TCRs come from a woman aged 40 to 55 with acute or convalescent COVID-19. Both conserved end residues are trimmed from each CDR3. Each record gives: V gene, D gene, J gene, CDR3 protein. A D gene is named only where the DNA matches it firmly.

TRBV28,TRBD2,TRBJ2-3,ASSLLSSGGLRY
TRBV9,TRBD1,TRBJ1-2,ASSEAPGQGSMGYGYT
TRBV19,-,TRBJ2-1,ASSIWDGGGNEQF
TRBV30,TRBD1,TRBJ1-3,AWDRGSGNTIY
TRBV6-2/TRBV6-3,TRBD2,TRBJ2-1,ASSYLTASGGPPDEQF
TRBV28,-,TRBJ1-1,ASILAKSLRRTEAF
TRBV19,TRBD1,TRBJ1-5,ASSHQGGTGHQPQH
TRBV12-3/TRBV12-4,-,TRBJ1-2,ASSFEGTGGYT
TRBV24-1,-,TRBJ2-6,AAGRWQRSGANVLT
TRBV24-1,TRBD2,TRBJ2-3,ATSEPVGGTDTQY
TRBV7-9,-,TRBJ2-5,ASSDQPDSPWGETQY
TRBV19,-,TRBJ2-4,ASSSNKNIQY
TRBV2,TRBD1,TRBJ1-5,ASRVDRGRDQPQH
TRBV5-4,TRBD2,TRBJ2-2,AGSRAGTTTGELF
TRBV7-8,-,TRBJ2-2,ASSLYSERGNTGELF
TRBV5-1,TRBD1,TRBJ2-3,ASSNRDRETDTQY
TRBV19,TRBD2,TRBJ2-3,ASSMASGTTDTQY
TRBV5-4,-,TRBJ2-1,ASSVPGLPIDDEQF
TRBV7-9,-,TRBJ2-7,ASSLPGAYEQY